Listed below are T cell receptor beta chains from one sample, sequenced in a study of T cells after yellow fever vaccination. TCRdb re-called the 5' RACE reads through MiXCR, storing one row per CDR3 protein. This sample carries about 74,000 distinct CDR3 sequences, around 6.5% of them seen once, and the ten largest clones take about 32%. This sample comprised CD8+ T cells sorted from PBMCs, obtained around 5 days after the first yellow fever vaccination. The receptors shown here come from a man aged 18 to 35 who received the YFV17D yellow fever vaccine. Both conserved end residues are part of each CDR3.

V: TRBV6-1; CDR3: CASTRLNTEAFF
V: TRBV12-5; CDR3: CASGLVLPRTPTNEKLFF
V: TRBV2; CDR3: CASRGRGVTEAFF
V: TRBV4-3; CDR3: CASSQDVLAGANAETQYF
V: TRBV7-6; CDR3: CASSLGSGGHNEQFF
V: TRBV29-1; CDR3: CSVELGGETQYF
V: TRBV4-2; CDR3: CASSQEVRNEQFF
V: TRBV3-1; CDR3: CASSRTSGHTDTQYF
V: TRBV12-3/TRBV12-4; CDR3: CASSLGVTGELFF
V: TRBV7-2; CDR3: CASSLVGAQPQHF
V: TRBV5-1; CDR3: CASSLTGVTDTQYF
V: TRBV7-6; CDR3: CASSLGEGLSYEQYF
V: TRBV10-2; CDR3: CASSESAGTSGNTDTQYF
V: TRBV4-1; CDR3: CASSLRVGDTGELFF
V: TRBV4-3; CDR3: CASSQVTLAATYNEQFF
V: TRBV12-3/TRBV12-4; CDR3: CASSRWTSGGLISYNEQFF
V: TRBV19; CDR3: CASSRTSGDHNEQFF
V: TRBV9; CDR3: CASRGRLADTQYF
V: TRBV19; CDR3: CASREPKSGSPDTQYF
V: TRBV6-5; CDR3: CASSYWGNEQFF
V: TRBV4-2; CDR3: CASSTTSSSYNEQFF
V: TRBV27; CDR3: CASRGVSGTGEETQYF
V: TRBV7-9; CDR3: CASSPDSNEKLFF
V: TRBV7-9; CDR3: CASSFPLNTGELFF
V: TRBV5-4; CDR3: CASSLEAGGRWNTGELFF
V: TRBV20-1; CDR3: CSATGSVLDTQYF
V: TRBV7-2; CDR3: CASSFKGRSEQFF
V: TRBV7-9; CDR3: CASSLTGLNTEAFF
V: TRBV29-1; CDR3: CSVEDGRGQRETQYF
V: TRBV20-1; CDR3: CSASAGQVNTEALF
V: TRBV7-9; CDR3: CASSGPGQGGNQPQHF
V: TRBV7-3; CDR3: CASSSFGGNNEQFF
V: TRBV6-6; CDR3: CASSIQGNQPQHF
V: TRBV4-1; CDR3: CASSQERSLKNIQYF
V: TRBV6-2/TRBV6-3; CDR3: CASSYSPRQNSYNEQFF
V: TRBV7-9; CDR3: CASSPPEKAKNIQYF
V: TRBV2; CDR3: CATGTVNQPQHF
V: TRBV4-2; CDR3: CASSQEGPFGPDTQYF
V: TRBV19; CDR3: CASSLSQGPNQPQHF
V: TRBV12-3/TRBV12-4; CDR3: CASSQGRTGGTGANVLTF
V: TRBV5-4; CDR3: CAVGGRNEQFF
V: TRBV29-1; CDR3: CSVRLAGGKSGELFF
V: TRBV5-1; CDR3: CASSLEGHPTDTQYF
V: TRBV4-1; CDR3: CASSQDAGANTGELFF
V: TRBV4-1; CDR3: CASSQDRDRVADTQYF
V: TRBV4-3; CDR3: CASSQDYNEQFF
V: TRBV4-1; CDR3: CASSRGGWDEQFF
V: TRBV11-1; CDR3: CASSLVPAQQGRGETQYF
V: TRBV5-1; CDR3: CASSFSGGNEQFF
V: TRBV7-9; CDR3: CASSIPGQPTGELFF
V: TRBV13; CDR3: CASSLYGVGEQYF